This TCR beta chain was profiled in a study of blood T cell repertoires in COVID-19 (dated by TCRdb to the early 2020s). A note on the overall study: Samples from collaborators originated in the United States, Italy and Spain and spanned both the acute and convalescent phases of COVID-19. The dataset comprised deeply sampled blood TCRbeta repertoires from subjects exposed to, actively infected with, or recovered from COVID-19. Samples came from the ongoing ImmuneRACE study (first 160 participants) plus 1,254 subjects from 6 global collaborators. The prospective study material was composed of cDNA or gDNA derived from T cells, B-cell-depleted T cells, or PBMCs. A freely available public database, intended as a resource for researchers studying the immune response to SARS-CoV-2, is where the repertoires were released. A de-identified subject ID, COVID-19 status, age in years and sex were almost always included in the sample metadata. Where available, HLA class I and class II types were taken from metadata supplied by the sample provider and were not determined by assay-based typing.

Another Seattle source contributed samples from volunteer blood donors who had recovered from COVID-19. Whole blood was collected in K2EDTA tubes by collaborating institutions according to the institutions' own protocols. Collaborator samples were shipped for TCRbeta analysis as frozen whole blood, isolated PBMCs, or DNA extracted from either sample type. The immunoSEQ Assay, a bias-controlled multiplex PCR, was used to amplify TCRbeta CDR3 regions from genomic DNA. As for the original processing: The number of nucleated cells in each sample was estimated from the amplification of reference gene primers within the assay. Sequence reads were collapsed and filtered to measure the absolute abundance of every unique TCRbeta CDR3 rearrangement. For each sample, productive Simpson clonality was calculated as the square root of Simpson's diversity index over productive rearrangements. Imported from immuneACCESS, the table was reduced by TCRdb to in-frame sequences with V and J called. These copies leave out some clones; in studies compared against another copy, an unresolved V gene accounts for under half, and the cause of the remainder is not known. V, J and clone size were drawn from that table, and D and trimming were deduced from the DNA. The sample contains around 270,000 clones, 88% of them found a single time. Less than 5% of the sample belongs to the ten largest clones.

V gives up 0 bases and J gives up 0 bases, and the segment between their germline ends measures 7 bases. The germline V gene specifies SGHRS as CDR1 and YFSETQ as CDR2. From cysteine to phenylalanine, the CDR3 is 16 amino acids long. The DNA shown is the 48-base CDR3, in frame from base 1. Overall results and qualifications from the work: How much clinical and demographic metadata was included differed by source and by participant, and the metadata was provided uncurated.

As to this clone: Its antigen has not been determined. No base quality values were provided; no much bigger clone lies one nucleotide off.

This TCR derives from a man in his fifties or sixties who had recovered from COVID-19. The rearranged chain carries TRBV5-1 and TRBJ2-6; the D gene identity is not certain. Sequenced sample: peripheral blood. The DNA sequence is TGCGCCAGCAGCTTGGCCGCCAGCTCTGGGGCCAACGTCCTGACTTTC. This yields the protein CASSLAASSGANVLTF. The reference TRBV5-1 and TRBJ2-6 proteins fill in what lies around the CDR3, so the full variable domain reads KAGVTQTPRYLIKTRGQQVTLSCSPISGHRSVSWYQQTPGQGLQFLFEYFSETQRNKGNFPGRFSGRQFSNSRSEMNVSTLELGDSALYLCASSLAASSGANVLTFGAGSRLTVL.